One sample yielded the 8 T cell receptor beta chains listed below, sequenced in a study of cytomegalovirus exposure and HLA in healthy donors. Amplification used 60 Vbeta primers and 13 Jbeta primers. Libraries were prepared by immunoSEQ multiplex PCR; TCRdb keeps only in-frame clonotypes and omits some of them. Counted here are about 170,000 clones, over 60% occurring once; the ten biggest clones make up approximately 0.89%. The sample was PBMCs. The receptors derive from a woman aged 45-65 years in good health and CMV-seropositive.

The chain uses TRBV9 and TRBJ2-4, with a possible D match to TRBD1 (6 bases). V was clipped by 0 bases and J by 5 bases, with 9 bases between them. The CDR3 length is 14 residues. CDR1 is SGDLS, CDR2 YYNGEE, per germline. DNA for the CDR3: TGTGCCAGCAGCGTAGACCAGGGGCAAAACATTCAGTACTTC. Amino acid sequence: CASSVDQGQNIQYF.

This chain joins TRBV30 and TRBJ1-2; a possible D gene is TRBD1 (5 bases). V lost 4 bases and J lost 2, with 14 bases in between. CDR1 is GTSNPN, CDR2 SVGIG, per germline (reference sequence). The CDR3 extends over 14 amino acids. CDR3 nucleotide sequence: TGTGCCTGGATCCCGCTGGGGGGAAACTATGGCTACACCTTC. Translation gives CAWIPLGGNYGYTF.

The rearrangement uses TRBV6-5 and TRBJ2-5, with D possibly being TRBD2 (6 bases). The J call may be incorrect, as the DNA end agrees better with TRBJ2-7. Germline loops: CDR1 MNHEY, CDR2 SVGAGI. The CDR3 totals 14 residues. CDR3 sequence reads: CASNQRRDMDEQYF. The CDR3 DNA is TGTGCCAGCAATCAACGGAGGGATATGGACGAGCAGTACTTC.

The V call is TRBV5-4, the J call TRBJ1-1, with D maybe TRBD1 (6 bases). This CDR3 comprises 17 residues. With 2 bases removed from V and 4 bases from J, the gap between germline ends came to 21 bases. Germline V gene sequence: CDR1 SGHNT, CDR2 YYREEE (reference sequence). CDR3 protein: CASSFSLQGRWGTEAFF. In DNA, the CDR3 is TGTGCCAGCAGCTTCAGCCTTCAGGGGCGGTGGGGCACTGAAGCTTTCTTT.

This clone has just one count. V and J are TRBV7-6 and TRBJ2-3; possible D gene TRBD1, 6 bases. Germline CDR1 is SGHVS and CDR2 is FNYEAQ. The CDR3 has 13 amino acids. The V gene lost 1 base and the J gene lost 6 bases, with 8 bases spanning the gap. The CDR3 reads CASSLVRGDTQYF. The CDR3 DNA sequence: TGTGCCAGCAGCTTAGTTAGGGGGGATACGCAGTATTTT.

The chain uses TRBV15 and TRBJ1-3; TRBD1 matches 8 bases. The CDR3 consists of 15 residues. The V segment lost 0 bases and the J segment 6 bases; nucleotides outside the gene matches: 4. In germline, CDR1 is LNHNV, CDR2 YYDKDF (reference sequence). CDR3 in DNA: TGTGCCACCAGCAGAGATGCAGGGGGCGAAAACACCATATATTTT. Amino acids: CATSRDAGGENTIYF.

The DNA of the CDR3 is TGTGCCAGCAGCTACCGGGACAGGGCCTACGAGCAGTACTTC. Translated: CASSYRDRAYEQYF. The V gene is TRBV7-8, the J gene TRBJ2-7; 9 bases map to TRBD1. Germline trimming cut 4 bases from V and 2 bases from J; bases unmatched to any gene: 3. This CDR3 spans 14 amino acids. Germline CDR1 is SGHVS and CDR2 is FQNEAQ.

The V call is TRBV2, the J call TRBJ1-2; TRBD1 aligns across 8 bases. CDR3 size: 13 residues. CDR1 SNHLY and CDR2 FYNNEI come from the germline V gene. This CDR3 reads CAGSGQGLPGYTF. In DNA, the CDR3 is TGTGCAGGGTCCGGACAGGGCTTACCTGGCTACACCTTC.